The T cell receptor (beta chain) described here comes from a study of a mutant IDH1 vaccine in newly diagnosed glioma. The CDR3 has 12 amino acids. Germline lookup yields CDR1 SGHRS and CDR2 YFSETQ. V was cut by 0 bases and J by 8 bases, with 8 bases left in between. Data came from immunoSEQ multiplex PCR; TCRdb stores just in-frame clones and leaves some out. The sample carries tens of thousands of clones, approximately 87% recorded once. Time point of the sample: week 23, last vaccination. Each dose of the vaccine consisted of 300 ug of mutant IDH1 20-mer peptide, with topical imiquimod. Comments on this clone: As yet, its antigen is unknown.

This receptor was identified in a middle-aged man with glioma. Sequenced here: PBMCs, sampled from a glioma patient whose treatment included an IDH1 peptide vaccine. The V gene is TRBV5-1, the J gene TRBJ1-1, with a tentative D call TRBD1 (5 bases). The CDR3 sequence is CASSLGTPEAFF. The CDR3 bases are TGCGCCAGCAGCTTGGGGACACCCGAAGCTTTCTTT.